Listed below are T cell receptor beta chains from one sample, sequenced in a study of vaccination effects on CD4 cells after COVID-19. The repertoire was sequenced with immunoSEQ multiplex PCR; TCRdb's copy has only in-frame clones and lacks some. The sample has tens of thousands of clones, approximately 78% seen once. Antigen specificity for these receptors is unknown. Sample: CD4+ T cells from PBMCs cultured without peptide, taken before COVID-19 vaccination. These receptors originate from a human donor who had a prior SARS-CoV-2 infection. Both conserved end residues are part of each CDR3. The order of the fields is D gene, J gene, V gene, clone size, CDR3 protein, CDR3 DNA. A D gene is named only where the DNA matches it firmly. Size values are once, few and many counts, or a class for expanded clones, and some rows have none.

d_gene: NA; j_gene: TRBJ2-2; v_gene: TRBV29-1; abundance: few; CDR3aa: CSVDLGRGTGELFF; CDR3nt: TGCAGCGTTGACCTGGGCAGGGGAACCGGGGAGCTGTTTTTT
d_gene: NA; j_gene: TRBJ2-7; v_gene: TRBV11-3; abundance: NA; CDR3aa: CASSLFGGMAYEQYF; CDR3nt: TGTGCCAGCAGCTTATTTGGGGGTATGGCCTACGAGCAGTACTTC
d_gene: NA; j_gene: TRBJ2-1; v_gene: TRBV6-5; abundance: NA; CDR3aa: CASSDRWASDEQFF; CDR3nt: TGTGCCAGCAGCGACAGATGGGCCTCGGATGAGCAGTTCTTC
d_gene: TRBD2; j_gene: TRBJ2-3; v_gene: TRBV7-2; abundance: NA; CDR3aa: CASSLGASGSTDTQYF; CDR3nt: TGTGCCAGCAGCTTAGGCGCTAGCGGGAGCACAGATACGCAGTATTTT
d_gene: TRBD1; j_gene: TRBJ1-5; v_gene: TRBV5-6; abundance: NA; CDR3aa: CASSLRSDRGGFQPQHF; CDR3nt: TGTGCCAGCAGCTTGCGATCCGACAGGGGCGGGTTTCAGCCCCAGCATTTT
d_gene: NA; j_gene: TRBJ2-1; v_gene: TRBV15; abundance: NA; CDR3aa: CATSRDRILSYNEQFF; CDR3nt: TGTGCCACCAGCAGAGACAGGATCCTCTCCTACAATGAGCAGTTCTTC
d_gene: NA; j_gene: TRBJ1-2; v_gene: TRBV7-3; abundance: NA; CDR3aa: CASSLRGNYGYTF; CDR3nt: TGTGCCAGCAGCTTAAGAGGGAACTATGGCTACACCTTC
d_gene: TRBD1; j_gene: TRBJ2-7; v_gene: TRBV5-1; abundance: NA; CDR3aa: CASSNHDRGRPYF; CDR3nt: TGCGCCAGCAGCAACCACGACAGGGGAAGGCCGTACTTC
d_gene: TRBD2; j_gene: TRBJ2-1; v_gene: TRBV7-2; abundance: NA; CDR3aa: CASRRKGTSGRFSINEQFF; CDR3nt: TGTGCCAGCAGACGGAAAGGGACTAGCGGGAGGTTTTCAATCAATGAGCAGTTCTTC
d_gene: NA; j_gene: TRBJ2-5; v_gene: TRBV9; abundance: NA; CDR3aa: CASSAIRDTETQYF; CDR3nt: TGTGCCAGCAGCGCAATCCGGGACACCGAGACCCAGTACTTC
d_gene: NA; j_gene: TRBJ1-1; v_gene: TRBV6-5; abundance: few; CDR3aa: CASRAGAGEAFF; CDR3nt: TGTGCCAGCAGGGCGGGGGCGGGTGAAGCTTTCTTT
d_gene: NA; j_gene: TRBJ1-5; v_gene: TRBV10-3; abundance: NA; CDR3aa: CAISENSNQPQHF; CDR3nt: TGTGCCATCAGTGAGAATAGCAATCAGCCCCAGCATTTT
d_gene: TRBD1; j_gene: TRBJ1-1; v_gene: TRBV4-1; abundance: NA; CDR3aa: CASSPWWGQQNTEAFF; CDR3nt: TGCGCCAGCAGCCCCTGGTGGGGACAGCAGAACACTGAAGCTTTCTTT
d_gene: NA; j_gene: TRBJ2-7; v_gene: TRBV7-9; abundance: NA; CDR3aa: CASSQSPPSYEQYF; CDR3nt: TGTGCCAGCAGCCAGAGCCCACCCTCCTACGAGCAGTACTTC
d_gene: NA; j_gene: TRBJ2-3; v_gene: TRBV5-4; abundance: once; CDR3aa: CASSQHLNPSTDTQYF; CDR3nt: TGTGCCAGCAGCCAACACCTGAACCCTAGCACAGATACGCAGTATTTT
d_gene: TRBD2; j_gene: TRBJ2-1; v_gene: TRBV24-1; abundance: NA; CDR3aa: CATSDPLEISGGYNEQFF; CDR3nt: TGTGCCACCAGTGATCCCCTAGAGATTAGCGGGGGTTACAATGAGCAGTTCTTC
d_gene: TRBD1; j_gene: TRBJ1-1; v_gene: TRBV2; abundance: once; CDR3aa: CASSRQGLTEAFF; CDR3nt: TGTGCCAGCAGCCGACAGGGCTTGACTGAAGCTTTCTTT
d_gene: NA; j_gene: TRBJ1-4; v_gene: TRBV18; abundance: NA; CDR3aa: CASSPLDMASTNEKLFF; CDR3nt: TGTGCCAGCTCACCTTTAGACATGGCTTCGACTAATGAAAAACTGTTTTTT
d_gene: NA; j_gene: TRBJ2-1; v_gene: TRBV15; abundance: NA; CDR3aa: CATSRVLLSPRVF; CDR3nt: TGTGCCACCAGCAGAGTTCTGCTAAGTCCCCGCGTCTTC
d_gene: TRBD1; j_gene: TRBJ1-4; v_gene: TRBV11-2; abundance: NA; CDR3aa: CASSLVTGGAGEKLFF; CDR3nt: TGTGCCAGCAGCTTAGTTACAGGGGGCGCGGGTGAAAAACTGTTTTTT
d_gene: NA; j_gene: TRBJ1-2; v_gene: TRBV28; abundance: few; CDR3aa: CASSLRGTANYGYTF; CDR3nt: TGTGCCAGCAGTTTAAGAGGGACGGCTAACTATGGCTACACCTTC
d_gene: TRBD2; j_gene: TRBJ2-2; v_gene: TRBV24-1; abundance: NA; CDR3aa: CATSVLSGRVTGELFF; CDR3nt: TGTGCCACCAGTGTGCTTAGCGGGAGGGTCACCGGGGAGCTGTTTTTT